This T cell receptor beta chain originates from a study of circulating CD8 cells and anti-PD-1 response in melanoma. From live CD3+CD8+TCRalphabeta+ cells, four PD-1 and/or TIGIT subsets were sorted. Germline V CDR1 and CDR2: LGHDT, YNNKEL (reference sequence). CDR3 length: 15 amino acids. Trimming stripped 0 bases from V and 0 bases from J, with 6 bases between. The QIAseq Immune Repertoire TCR panel built the libraries from roughly 15 ng of total RNA. TCRdb called the reads again in MiXCR, with one record for every CDR3 protein. The sample shows over 850 distinct CDR3 sequences, approximately 10% of them seen only once.

J is TRBJ1-5 and V is TRBV3-1; D uncertain. This TCR was sampled from a human donor with melanoma. Sequenced here: CD8+ T cells from PBMCs, sampled at baseline or after one month of anti-PD-1 therapy (not recorded which). As DNA, the CDR3 is TGTGCCAGCAGCCAAGAATGGACTAGCAATCAGCCCCAGCATTTT. Amino acid sequence: CASSQEWTSNQPQHF. Full variable domain (outside the CDR3, taken from reference TRBV3-1 and TRBJ1-5): DTAVSQTPKYLVTQMGNDKSIKCEQNLGHDTMYWYKQDSKKFLKIMFSYNNKELIINETVPNRFSPKSPDKAHLNLHINSLELGDSAVYFCASSQEWTSNQPQHFGDGTRLSIL.